This is a list of T cell receptor beta chains from one sample in a study of blood T cells in healthy people across ages. TCRdb re-called the 5' RACE reads with MiXCR, one entry per CDR3 protein. The top ten hold 29% of the sample, which has around 320,000 distinct CDR3 sequences, roughly 29% seen once. The sample taken for sequencing was blood. These receptors were collected from a woman aged 70 to 79 in good health. Each CDR3 is given with its conserved first and last residue. D genes are given only for firm matches. Where a row states a size, it is once, few, many or the class of an expanded clone; other rows omit it.

few,TRBJ2-7,TRBD1,15,TRBV29-1,CSVVRGDREGFEQYF,TGCAGCGTTGTCCGAGGGGACAGGGAGGGGTTCGAGCAGTACTTC
NA,TRBJ1-3,TRBD1,18,TRBV15,CATSRGKDRAGSGNTIYF,TGTGCCACCAGCAGAGGCAAGGACAGGGCTGGCTCTGGAAACACCATATATTTT
many,TRBJ2-7,NA,12,TRBV29-1,CSVGTDSYEQYF,TGCAGCGTTGGAACGGACTCCTACGAGCAGTACTTC
NA,TRBJ2-2,TRBD1,15,TRBV7-9,CASSEGQMNTGELFF,TGTGCCAGCAGCGAGGGACAGATGAACACCGGGGAGCTGTTTTTT
NA,TRBJ2-5,TRBD2,14,TRBV29-1,CSVSKTSGRETQYF,TGCAGCGTCAGCAAGACTAGCGGGCGAGAGACCCAGTACTTC
NA,TRBJ2-3,NA,16,TRBV20-1,CSARERGSSITDTQYF,TGCAGTGCTAGAGAGAGGGGCAGTTCGATCACAGATACGCAGTATTTT
few,TRBJ2-1,NA,18,TRBV5-1,CASSPSNPGSGSYNEQFF,TGCGCCAGCAGCCCGTCAAACCCGGGATCCGGCTCCTACAATGAGCAGTTCTTC
NA,TRBJ2-7,NA,13,TRBV7-2,CASSLAGGPEQYF,TGTGCCAGCAGCTTAGCAGGAGGACCCGAGCAGTACTTC
many,TRBJ2-5,NA,16,TRBV24-1,CATSAGGGRVQETQYF,TGTGCCACCAGTGCAGGAGGAGGGAGAGTACAAGAGACCCAGTACTTC
few,TRBJ2-7,TRBD2,15,TRBV28,CASTILASGSNEQYF,TGTGCCAGCACCATTCTGGCTAGCGGGAGTAACGAGCAGTACTTC
few,TRBJ2-1,NA,13,TRBV5-8,CASSLTNYNEQFF,TGTGCCAGCAGCTTGACTAACTACAATGAGCAGTTCTTC
few,TRBJ2-7,NA,13,TRBV28,CASNFAGDRAAYF,TGTGCCAGCAATTTCGCCGGGGACCGCGCGGCGTACTTC
few,TRBJ2-1,TRBD2,15,TRBV5-6,CASSLTSGPYNEQFF,TGTGCCAGCAGCCTAACTAGCGGGCCCTACAATGAGCAGTTCTTC
many,TRBJ2-7,NA,13,TRBV6-6,CASRLTEPYEQYF,TGTGCCAGCAGACTAACAGAGCCCTACGAGCAGTACTTC
NA,TRBJ2-4,TRBD1,14,TRBV7-2,CASSPTGARNIQYF,TGTGCCAGCAGCCCTACAGGGGCAAGAAACATTCAGTACTTC
few,TRBJ1-5,NA,14,TRBV7-2,CASSSGTVTQPQHF,TGTGCCAGCAGCTCCGGGACGGTGACCCAGCCCCAGCATTTT
NA,TRBJ2-3,NA,18,TRBV20-1,CSARDSSPGTASLDTQYF,TGCAGTGCTAGAGATTCCAGCCCCGGGACCGCGTCTTTAGATACGCAGTATTTT
NA,TRBJ2-7,NA,14,TRBV2,CASRRSESSYEQYF,TGTGCCAGCAGGAGGAGTGAAAGCTCCTACGAGCAGTACTTC
NA,TRBJ2-2,NA,14,TRBV20-1,CSASGRANTGELFF,TGCAGTGCTTCAGGCAGGGCGAACACCGGGGAGCTGTTTTTT
many,TRBJ2-7,NA,14,TRBV4-2,CASSPYRDSYEQYF,TGTGCCAGCAGCCCGTACCGGGACTCCTACGAGCAGTACTTC
few,TRBJ2-5,NA,13,TRBV7-3,CASSFLLGETQYF,TGTGCCAGCAGCTTTCTTTTAGGGGAGACCCAGTACTTC
few,TRBJ1-1,NA,14,TRBV29-1,CSVEDRFKSTEAFF,TGCAGCGTTGAAGATCGGTTCAAGTCAACTGAAGCTTTCTTT
NA,TRBJ1-4,NA,14,TRBV29-1,CSVDGAQGGEKLFF,TGCAGCGTTGATGGGGCGCAGGGAGGGGAAAAACTGTTTTTT
NA,TRBJ2-4,NA,16,TRBV12-3/TRBV12-4,CASTTSVTRAKNIQYF,TGTGCCAGCACCACGTCAGTGACCAGAGCCAAAAACATTCAGTACTTC
few,TRBJ2-1,TRBD1,14,TRBV20-1,CSARWGTGYNEQFF,TGCAGTGCTAGATGGGGGACAGGATACAATGAGCAGTTCTTC
NA,TRBJ2-5,NA,12,TRBV5-1,CASSLGDQTQYF,TGCGCCAGCAGCTTGGGTGACCAGACCCAGTACTTC
NA,TRBJ2-1,NA,13,TRBV7-2,CASSFSLADEQFF,TGTGCCAGCAGCTTCTCCCTAGCTGATGAGCAGTTCTTC
NA,TRBJ1-5,NA,14,TRBV7-2,CASSLSSFNQPQHF,TGTGCCAGCAGCTTAAGCAGTTTCAATCAGCCCCAGCATTTT
NA,TRBJ1-1,NA,13,TRBV5-1,CASSFTGNTEAFF,TGCGCCAGCAGCTTCACCGGCAACACTGAAGCTTTCTTT
NA,TRBJ2-1,TRBD2,15,TRBV10-1,CASSESGLAGVEQFF,TGCGCCAGCAGTGAGTCGGGACTAGCGGGAGTAGAGCAGTTCTTC
NA,TRBJ2-1,NA,16,TRBV5-1,CASSGGDSRNGGEQFF,TGCGCCAGCAGCGGTGGGGACTCTCGCAATGGGGGTGAGCAGTTCTTC
NA,TRBJ2-5,NA,15,TRBV7-2,CASSSLGRGWETQYF,TGTGCCAGCAGCAGCCTGGGACGGGGGTGGGAGACCCAGTACTTC